The 6 T cell receptor beta chains below come from one sample, sequenced in a study of metastatic and nonmetastatic thyroid tumors. No patient had received any treatment before thyroid surgery. TCRdb re-called clones via MiXCR from the PCR reads. The sample yields around 22,000 clones, roughly a fifth seen once. Sequenced input: blood. All receptors derive from a male donor with papillary thyroid cancer or a benign thyroid nodule (not recorded which). Some clones in this sample may be carry-over from other donors' samples.

The table lists this clone with many counts. The V call is TRBV28, the J call TRBJ2-5; tentative D call: TRBD1 (6 bases). The CDR3 is 15 residues long. V was clipped by 5 bases and J by 5 bases, with 18 bases between them. The germline CDR1 and CDR2 sequences are MDHEN and SYDVKM. DNA for the CDR3: TGTGCCAGCAGTCCCTACGGACAGTTTGGGGAGACCCAGTACTTC. Translated: CASSPYGQFGETQYF.

This clone was recorded many times. The chain carries TRBV29-1 and TRBJ2-3; D gene ambiguous. The germline CDR1 and CDR2 sequences are SQVTM and ANQGSEA. Trimming shortened V by 8 bases and J by 6 bases, and 21 bases separated the two germline ends. There are 14 residues in the CDR3. For the CDR3, the DNA is TGCAGCCCCAAAGTGCCGATTCCCGCGGATACGCAGTATTTT. Protein sequence: CSPKVPIPADTQYF.

This clone was recorded at least ten times. The CDR3 reads CSARDLGGRNEQFF. The CDR3 DNA sequence: TGCAGTGCTAGAGATCTCGGGGGTCGGAATGAGCAGTTCTTC. V gene TRBV20-1 combines with J gene TRBJ2-1, with a tentative D call TRBD2 (6 bases). Germline-derived CDR1 and CDR2 are DFQATT and SNEGSKA (reference sequence). This CDR3 has 14 amino acids. Trimming cost V 0 bases and J 7 bases, with 13 bases left between them.

This clone was observed at least ten times. The chain is built from TRBV2 and TRBJ2-5; D could derive from TRBD1 or TRBD2 (7 bases each). The germline gives CDR1 SNHLY, CDR2 FYNNEI. The CDR3 consists of 13 residues. With 6 bases removed from V and 5 bases from J, the gap between germline ends came to 13 bases. The CDR3 DNA reads as TGTGCCAGCAGAGGGAGGGGGCGGGAGACCCAGTACTTC. This sequence encodes CASRGRGRETQYF.

The sample holds many counts of this clone. The chain employs TRBV11-2 and TRBJ2-5; D may be TRBD1 (5 bases). Looked up from germline, CDR1 is SGHAT and CDR2 is FQNNGV. Trimming took 7 bases from V and 1 from J, leaving 13 bases between them. This CDR3 has 14 amino acids. The CDR3 spells CASTRQRPQETQYF. The CDR3 bases are TGTGCCAGCACCCGACAGCGACCCCAAGAGACCCAGTACTTC.

This clone was seen more than once but under ten times. J is TRBJ1-2 and V is TRBV28; D gene uncertain. CDR3 length: 16 amino acids. Trimming cost V 5 bases and J 5 bases, with 21 bases left between them. Germline lookup yields CDR1 MDHEN and CDR2 SYDVKM. This chain's CDR3 is CASSLLPTHQEYGYTF. The DNA for the CDR3 is TGTGCCAGCAGTCTCCTCCCGACACATCAGGAATATGGCTACACCTTC.